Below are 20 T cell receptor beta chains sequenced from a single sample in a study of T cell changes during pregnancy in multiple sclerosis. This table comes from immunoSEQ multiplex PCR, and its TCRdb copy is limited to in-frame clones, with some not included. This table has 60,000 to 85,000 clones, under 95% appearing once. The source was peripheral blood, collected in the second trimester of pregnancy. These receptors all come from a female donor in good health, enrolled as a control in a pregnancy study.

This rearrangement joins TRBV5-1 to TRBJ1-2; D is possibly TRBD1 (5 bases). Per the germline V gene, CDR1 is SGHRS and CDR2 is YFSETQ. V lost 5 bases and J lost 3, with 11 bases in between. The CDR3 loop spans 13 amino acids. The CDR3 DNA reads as TGCGCCAGCAGGCCCGGAGGGGACTATGGCTACACCTTC. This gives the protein CASRPGGDYGYTF.

DNA for the CDR3: TGTGCCAGCAGCAATCTAGGCACCGGGGAGCTGTTTTTT. Encoded protein: CASSNLGTGELFF. The chain combines TRBV28 with TRBJ2-2; D remains ambiguous. Trimming stripped 6 bases from V and 4 bases from J, with 9 bases between. CDR1 and CDR2 from the germline V gene are MDHEN and SYDVKM. The CDR3 sequence is 13 residues long.

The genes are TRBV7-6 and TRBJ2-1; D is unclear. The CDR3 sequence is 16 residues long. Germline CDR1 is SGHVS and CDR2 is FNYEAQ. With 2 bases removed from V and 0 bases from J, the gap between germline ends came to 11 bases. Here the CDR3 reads CASSLFLESSYNEQFF. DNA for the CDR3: TGTGCCAGCAGCTTATTCTTGGAGAGCTCCTACAATGAGCAGTTCTTC.

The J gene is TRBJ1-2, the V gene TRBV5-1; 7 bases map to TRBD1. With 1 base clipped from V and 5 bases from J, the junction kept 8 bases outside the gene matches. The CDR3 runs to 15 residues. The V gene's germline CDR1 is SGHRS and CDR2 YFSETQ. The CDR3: CASSLSPQGGYGYTF. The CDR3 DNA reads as TGCGCCAGCAGCTTGTCCCCCCAGGGGGGTTATGGCTACACCTTC.

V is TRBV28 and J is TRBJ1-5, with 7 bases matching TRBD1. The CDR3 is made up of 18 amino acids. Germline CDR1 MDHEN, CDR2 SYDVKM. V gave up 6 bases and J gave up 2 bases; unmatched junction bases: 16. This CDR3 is CASSTFGRGGGGNQPQHF. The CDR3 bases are TGTGCCAGCAGCACATTTGGAAGAGGGGGCGGAGGCAATCAGCCCCAGCATTTT.

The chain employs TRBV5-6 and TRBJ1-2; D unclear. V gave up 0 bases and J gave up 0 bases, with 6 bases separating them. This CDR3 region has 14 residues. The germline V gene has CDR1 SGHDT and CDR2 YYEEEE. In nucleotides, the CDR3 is TGTGCCAGCAGCTTGGCCGGGGCTAACTATGGCTACACCTTC. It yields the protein CASSLAGANYGYTF.

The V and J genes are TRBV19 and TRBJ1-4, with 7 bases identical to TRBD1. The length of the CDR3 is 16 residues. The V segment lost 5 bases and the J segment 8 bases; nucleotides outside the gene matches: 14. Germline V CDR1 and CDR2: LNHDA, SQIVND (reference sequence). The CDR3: CASSPGDSKKWEKLFF. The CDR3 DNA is TGTGCCAGTAGTCCCGGGGACAGTAAAAAGTGGGAAAAACTGTTTTTT.

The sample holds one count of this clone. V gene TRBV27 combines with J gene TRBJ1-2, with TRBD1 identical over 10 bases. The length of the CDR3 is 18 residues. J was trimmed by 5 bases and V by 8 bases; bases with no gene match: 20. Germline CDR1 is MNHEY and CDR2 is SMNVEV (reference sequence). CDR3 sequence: CASGYPGTGAINGYGYTF. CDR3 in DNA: TGTGCCAGCGGCTACCCTGGGACAGGGGCAATCAACGGGTATGGCTACACCTTC.

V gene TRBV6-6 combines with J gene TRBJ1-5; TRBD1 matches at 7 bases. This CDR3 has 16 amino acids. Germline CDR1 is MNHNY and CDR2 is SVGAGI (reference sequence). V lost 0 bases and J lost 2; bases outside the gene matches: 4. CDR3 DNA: TGTGCCAGCAGTTACTCGCAGGGGGTAGGCAATCAGCCCCAGCATTTT. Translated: CASSYSQGVGNQPQHF.

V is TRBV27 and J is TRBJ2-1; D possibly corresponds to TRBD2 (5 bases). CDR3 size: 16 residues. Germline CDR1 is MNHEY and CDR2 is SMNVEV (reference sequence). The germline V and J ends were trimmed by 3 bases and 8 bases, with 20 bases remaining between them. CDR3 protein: CASSLGVWPLLDEQFF. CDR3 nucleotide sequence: TGTGCCAGCAGTTTGGGAGTCTGGCCACTATTGGATGAGCAGTTCTTC.

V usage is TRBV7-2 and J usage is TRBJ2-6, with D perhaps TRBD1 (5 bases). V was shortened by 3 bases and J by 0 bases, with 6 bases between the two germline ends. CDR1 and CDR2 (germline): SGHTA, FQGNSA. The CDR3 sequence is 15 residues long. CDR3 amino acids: CASSLGPSGANVLTF. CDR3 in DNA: TGTGCCAGCAGCTTGGGGCCCTCTGGGGCCAACGTCCTGACTTTC.

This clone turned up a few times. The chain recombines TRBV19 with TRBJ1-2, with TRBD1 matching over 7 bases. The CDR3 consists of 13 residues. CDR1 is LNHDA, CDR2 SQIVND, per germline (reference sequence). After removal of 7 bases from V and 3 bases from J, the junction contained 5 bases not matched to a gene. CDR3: CASTGRGDYGYTF. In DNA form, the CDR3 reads TGTGCCAGTACCGGCAGGGGGGACTATGGCTACACCTTC.

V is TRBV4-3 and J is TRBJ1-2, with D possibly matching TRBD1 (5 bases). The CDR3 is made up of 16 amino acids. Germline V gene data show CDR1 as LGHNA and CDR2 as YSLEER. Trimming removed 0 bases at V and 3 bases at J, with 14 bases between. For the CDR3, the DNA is TGCGCCAGCAGCCAAGATGGGACTGGGAATTACTATGGCTACACCTTC. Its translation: CASSQDGTGNYYGYTF.

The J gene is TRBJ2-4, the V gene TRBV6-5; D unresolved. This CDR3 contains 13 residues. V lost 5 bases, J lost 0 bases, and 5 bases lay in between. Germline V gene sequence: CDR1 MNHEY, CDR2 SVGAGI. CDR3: CASSQSAKNIQYF. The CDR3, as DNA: TGTGCCAGCAGTCAATCAGCCAAAAACATTCAGTACTTC.

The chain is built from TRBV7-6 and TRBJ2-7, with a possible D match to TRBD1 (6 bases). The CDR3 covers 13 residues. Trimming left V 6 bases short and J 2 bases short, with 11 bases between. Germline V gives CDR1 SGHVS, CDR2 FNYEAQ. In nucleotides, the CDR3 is TGTGCCAGCAGTCTCGACAGGACCTACGAGCAGTACTTC. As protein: CASSLDRTYEQYF.

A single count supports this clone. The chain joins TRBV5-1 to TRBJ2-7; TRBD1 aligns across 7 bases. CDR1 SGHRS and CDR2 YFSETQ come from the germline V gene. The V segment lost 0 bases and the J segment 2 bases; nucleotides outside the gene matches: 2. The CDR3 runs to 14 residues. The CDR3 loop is CASSLGTGTYEQYF. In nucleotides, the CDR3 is TGCGCCAGCAGCTTGGGGACAGGAACCTACGAGCAGTACTTC.

CDR3 sequence (DNA): TGTGCCAGCAGTTTAGGCCTCAACAATCAGCCCCAGCATTTT. Encoded protein: CASSLGLNNQPQHF. The chain employs TRBV28 and TRBJ1-5; no clear D. In germline, CDR1 is MDHEN, CDR2 SYDVKM. With 2 bases removed from V and 3 bases from J, the gap between germline ends came to 8 bases. The CDR3 is 14 amino acids.

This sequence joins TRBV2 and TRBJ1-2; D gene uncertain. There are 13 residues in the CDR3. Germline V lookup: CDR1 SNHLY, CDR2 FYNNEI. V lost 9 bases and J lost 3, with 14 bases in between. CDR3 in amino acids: CARTDPQDYGYTF. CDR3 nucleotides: TGTGCCAGGACCGACCCCCAGGACTATGGCTACACCTTC.

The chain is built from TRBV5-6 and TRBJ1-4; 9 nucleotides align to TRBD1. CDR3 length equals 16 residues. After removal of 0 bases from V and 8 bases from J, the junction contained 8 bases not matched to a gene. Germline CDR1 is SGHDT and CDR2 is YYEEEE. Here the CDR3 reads CASSLGDRATREKLFF. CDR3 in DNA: TGTGCCAGCAGCTTGGGGGACAGGGCAACGAGGGAAAAACTGTTTTTT.

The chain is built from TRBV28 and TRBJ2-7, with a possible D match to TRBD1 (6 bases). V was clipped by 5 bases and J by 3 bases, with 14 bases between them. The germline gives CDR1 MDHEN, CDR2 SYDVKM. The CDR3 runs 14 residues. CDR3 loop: CASSLRTVNYEQYF. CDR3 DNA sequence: TGTGCCAGCAGTCTTAGGACAGTAAACTACGAGCAGTACTTC. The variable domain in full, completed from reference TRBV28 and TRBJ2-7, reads DVKVTQSSRYLVKRTGEKVFLECVQDMDHENMFWYRQDPGLGLRLIYFSYDVKMKEKGDIPEGYSVSREKKERFSLILESASTNQTSMYLCASSLRTVNYEQYFGPGTRLTVT.